The 27 T cell receptor beta chains reported below all come from one sample, sequenced in a study of T cell repertoires in cytomegalovirus infection. These receptors' targets are unknown. TCRdb analysed the reads with MiXCR anew, one entry per CDR3 protein. The sample consists of around 900,000 distinct CDR3 sequences, 30% to 40% of them appearing once. Sequencing used cultured CD8+ T cells from PBMCs, obtained from culture after CMV antigen stimulation. The receptors here all came from a human donor in good health (CMV status not recorded). Some clones in this sample may be carry-over from other donors' samples.

The V gene is TRBV4-1, the J gene TRBJ1-2; D remains unclear. V lost 1 base and J lost 4, with 10 bases in between. Germline CDR1 reads MGHRA; CDR2 reads YSYEKL. This CDR3 has 14 residues. The CDR3 spells CASSQVLQPYGYTF. The CDR3 DNA sequence: TGCGCCAGCAGCCAAGTCTTACAGCCCTATGGCTACACCTTC.

V gene TRBV29-1 combines with J gene TRBJ2-1, with D perhaps being TRBD1 or TRBD2 (5 bases each). The CDR3 is 14 residues long. Germline V CDR1 and CDR2: SQVTM, ANQGSEA. With 4 bases removed from V and 1 base from J, the gap between germline ends came to 11 bases. The CDR3 bases are TGCAGCGTTGCCGGGGACGGGTCCTACAATGAGCAGTTCTTC. It encodes CSVAGDGSYNEQFF.

The J gene is TRBJ2-1, the V gene TRBV5-1; no reliable D call. This CDR3 is 11 amino acids long. Germline assignment: CDR1 SGHRS and CDR2 YFSETQ. The ends were cut back, 5 bases at V and 8 bases at J, with 8 bases in the middle. The CDR3 protein is CASRMNDEQFF. In nucleotides, the CDR3 is TGCGCCAGCAGAATGAATGATGAGCAGTTCTTC.

This clonotype was seen more than once but under ten times. V usage is TRBV7-6 and J usage is TRBJ2-7; a possible D gene is TRBD1 (6 bases). Germline CDR1 and CDR2: SGHVS and FNYEAQ. This CDR3 is built from 15 residues. V was trimmed by 5 bases and J by 4 bases, leaving 18 bases between them. The CDR3 coding sequence is TGTGCCAGCAGCGAACAGGGAACCCGTGGATACGAGCAGTACTTC. Translation gives CASSEQGTRGYEQYF.

This clonotype appeared many times. V gene TRBV7-2 combines with J gene TRBJ1-4; the D gene is possibly TRBD1 (5 bases). CDR3 size: 19 residues. Trimming stripped 0 bases from V and 2 bases from J, with 19 bases between. CDR1 is SGHTA and CDR2 is FQGNSA in the germline V gene. CDR3: CASSLASARALRTNEKLFF. The CDR3, as DNA: TGTGCCAGCAGCTTAGCGTCGGCCAGGGCCTTAAGGACTAATGAAAAACTGTTTTTT.

As for this clonotype: Just one base apart from a much larger clone, this may be a read error. The rearrangement joins TRBV2 to TRBJ2-1; the D is unclear. The CDR3 totals 11 residues. CDR1 is SNHLY and CDR2 is FYNNEI in the germline V gene. V lost 7 bases to trimming and J lost 4 bases, with 5 bases between them. This CDR3 reads CASMGYNEQFF. The CDR3 DNA reads as TGTGCCAGCATGGGTTACAATGAGCAGTTCTTC.

The chain recombines TRBV5-1 with TRBJ1-1; no reliable D call. The CDR3 is 14 amino acids. Germline assignment: CDR1 SGHRS and CDR2 YFSETQ. Deletions cut 0 bases from V and 4 bases from J, with 10 bases between. This CDR3 is CASSLEGWGTEAFF. CDR3 coding DNA: TGCGCCAGCAGCTTGGAGGGTTGGGGCACTGAAGCTTTCTTT.

This clonotype has a handful of counts. This chain links TRBV6-1 with TRBJ1-6; no clear D. The CDR3 loop spans 13 amino acids. Per the germline V gene, CDR1 is MNHNS and CDR2 is SASEGT. The CDR3 nucleotides read TGTGGAACGGCAGACTCCTATAATTCACCCCTCCACTTT. Translating gives CGTADSYNSPLHF.

The chain has TRBV28 and TRBJ2-6; D not certain. The CDR3 length is 17 residues. Germline CDR1 reads MDHEN; CDR2 reads SYDVKM. V was clipped by 5 bases and J by 0 bases, with 14 bases between them. The CDR3, as DNA: TGTGCCAGCAGTCTTTACCCCCTGGCCTCTGGGGCCAACGTCCTGACTTTC. It specifies CASSLYPLASGANVLTF. Full variable domain (outside the CDR3, taken from reference TRBV28 and TRBJ2-6): DVKVTQSSRYLVKRTGEKVFLECVQDMDHENMFWYRQDPGLGLRLIYFSYDVKMKEKGDIPEGYSVSREKKERFSLILESASTNQTSMYLCASSLYPLASGANVLTFGAGSRLTVL.

This clonotype was seen a few times. The rearrangement links TRBV7-9 to TRBJ2-2; 9 bases fit TRBD1. Germline CDR1 is SEHNR and CDR2 is FQNEAQ (reference sequence). V was clipped by 5 bases and J by 6 bases; unmatched bases: 10. The CDR3 loop spans 16 amino acids. CDR3 sequence: CASSPGQGMNPGELFF. CDR3 sequence (DNA): TGTGCCAGCAGCCCGGGACAGGGAATGAATCCCGGGGAGCTGTTTTTT.

The chain has TRBV27 and TRBJ2-5; D unclear. Trimming took 3 bases from V and 4 from J, leaving 15 bases between them. This CDR3 contains 15 residues. Germline lookup yields CDR1 MNHEY and CDR2 SMNVEV (reference sequence). The CDR3 protein is CASSLSRPIGETQYF. CDR3 coding DNA: TGTGCCAGCAGTTTGAGCAGGCCCATTGGAGAGACCCAGTACTTC.

For this clonotype: One end of the junction is discordant with germline, which a read error may explain. J is TRBJ1-1 and V is TRBV7-2, with TRBD1 identical over 9 bases. The CDR3 is made up of 15 amino acids. Germline values: CDR1 SGHTA, CDR2 FQGNSA. The CDR3 DNA sequence: TGTGCCAACAGCCCAACAGGGGGCGTTAACACTGAAGCTTTCTTT. Translation: CANSPTGGVNTEAFF.

This clonotype turned up a few times. The chain recombines TRBV9 with TRBJ2-6; 7 bases fit TRBD1. V was clipped by 4 bases and J by 0 bases; unmatched bases: 19. The CDR3 covers 21 residues. Germline V gene lookup returns CDR1 SGDLS and CDR2 YYNGEE. This CDR3 reads CASSTQGRVSSFNSGANVLTF. The CDR3 DNA reads TGTGCCAGCAGCACACAGGGGCGGGTGTCTTCTTTTAACTCTGGGGCCAACGTCCTGACTTTC. The full variable domain, completed using reference TRBV9 and TRBJ2-6, is DSGVTQTPKHLITATGQRVTLRCSPRSGDLSVYWYQQSLDQGLQFLIQYYNGEERAKGNILERFSAQQFPDLHSELNLSSLELGDSALYFCASSTQGRVSSFNSGANVLTFGAGSRLTVL.

There are a few counts of this clonotype. The chain employs TRBV5-1 and TRBJ1-2; D possibly corresponds to TRBD1 (6 bases). CDR1 and CDR2 (germline): SGHRS, YFSETQ. The CDR3 contains 17 residues. Trimming removed 4 bases at V and 7 bases at J, with 26 bases between. CDR3 sequence: CASSPYAGGTPDSGYTF. CDR3 in DNA: TGCGCCAGCAGCCCCTATGCTGGCGGGACACCAGATAGTGGCTACACCTTC. The full variable domain, rest sourced from reference TRBV5-1 and TRBJ1-2, is KAGVTQTPRYLIKTRGQQVTLSCSPISGHRSVSWYQQTPGQGLQFLFEYFSETQRNKGNFPGRFSGRQFSNSRSEMNVSTLELGDSALYLCASSPYAGGTPDSGYTFGSGTRLTVV.

Turning to this clonotype: Because it lacks the conserved phenylalanine or tryptophan at the end, this CDR3 is likely a read error. This rearrangement joins TRBV7-6 to TRBJ2-5, with D perhaps TRBD1 or TRBD2 (5 bases each). The length of the CDR3 is 14 residues. Germline CDR1 is SGHVS and CDR2 is FNYEAQ. CDR3 nucleotide sequence: TGTGCTAGCAGCAGACAAGTTGGGCTGGGGGTCCAGTACATC. This sequence encodes CASSRQVGLGVQYI.

The gene calls are TRBV12-3 or TRBV12-4 and TRBJ2-5; 9 bases agree with TRBD1. The V gene end was trimmed by 4 bases and the J gene end by 9 bases; junction bases not matched to a gene: 6. The CDR3 totals 13 residues. The CDR3 coding sequence is TGTGCCAGCAGTTCCGGGACAGGGCTCCCCCAGTACTTC. Translated, it gives CASSSGTGLPQYF.

This clonotype was detected ten times or more. This chain joins TRBV7-8 and TRBJ2-2; D may be TRBD1 (5 bases). The CDR3 extends over 15 amino acids. V was shortened by 1 base and J by 5 bases, with 11 bases between the two germline ends. The germline V gene has CDR1 SGHVS and CDR2 FQNEAQ. CDR3 coding DNA: TGTGCCAGCAGCTTAGGGCAGGGAAGTACCGGGGAGCTGTTTTTT. The encoded protein is CASSLGQGSTGELFF.

This chain joins TRBV7-6 and TRBJ2-7; TRBD1 matches at 8 bases. Trimming took 7 bases from V and 7 from J; bases not matched to a gene: 9. The length of the CDR3 is 13 residues. CDR1 and CDR2 from the germline V gene are SGHVS and FNYEAQ. The CDR3 spells CASKGGTGGEQYF. DNA of the CDR3: TGTGCCAGCAAGGGCGGGACAGGCGGGGAGCAGTACTTC.

This clonotype was seen more than once but under ten times. This chain joins TRBV5-6 and TRBJ1-2, with D unresolved. The CDR3 sequence is 18 residues long. Per germline, CDR1 SGHDT and CDR2 YYEEEE. Trimming shortened V by 3 bases and J by 0 bases, and 21 bases separated the two germline ends. The CDR3 loop is CASSYPTVPSEANYGYTF. CDR3 sequence (DNA): TGTGCCAGCAGCTACCCTACGGTTCCTTCGGAGGCTAACTATGGCTACACCTTC.

This chain uses TRBV7-2 with TRBJ1-2; D is ambiguous. Looked up from germline, CDR1 is SGHTA and CDR2 is FQGNSA. With 10 bases removed from V and 9 bases from J, the gap between germline ends came to 18 bases. The CDR3 extends over 12 amino acids. CDR3 sequence (DNA): TGTGCCATCCCCGACGGGCTTCGAAGCTACACCTTC. The encoded protein is CAIPDGLRSYTF.

This chain joins TRBV5-5 and TRBJ2-2, with a tentative D call TRBD2 (6 bases). This CDR3 region has 15 residues. V was cut by 3 bases and J by 7 bases, with 16 bases left in between. Germline V lookup: CDR1 SGHKS, CDR2 YYEKEE (reference sequence). The CDR3 nucleotides read TGTGCCAGCAGCTACCGGGACTCCCTCTTCGGGGAGCTGTTTTTT. This sequence encodes CASSYRDSLFGELFF. The whole variable domain, remainder taken from reference TRBV5-5 and TRBJ2-2, is DAGVTQSPTHLIKTRGQQVTLRCSPISGHKSVSWYQQVLGQGPQFIFQYYEKEERGRGNFPDRFSARQFPNYSSELNVNALLLGDSALYLCASSYRDSLFGELFFGEGSRLTVL.

In this sample, this clonotype turned up a few times. The CDR3 here is CASSERRQPNTEAFF. The CDR3 bases are TGTGCCAGCAGTGAACGGAGACAGCCGAACACTGAAGCTTTCTTT. The genes are TRBV6-1 and TRBJ1-1; the D gene is possibly TRBD1 (5 bases). This CDR3 comprises 15 residues. Deletions cut 2 bases from V and 1 base from J, with 11 bases between. Germline-derived CDR1 and CDR2 are MNHNS and SASEGT.

The rearrangement joins TRBV7-9 to TRBJ1-5; tentative D call: TRBD1 (5 bases). The CDR3 contains 12 residues. Germline loops: CDR1 SEHNR, CDR2 FQNEAQ (reference sequence). Trimming left V 2 bases short and J 11 bases short, with 10 bases between. Written as DNA, the CDR3 is TGTGCCAGCAGCTTATCAGGGTCAGCCCAGCATTTT. It codes for CASSLSGSAQHF.

This clonotype has a handful of counts. The V gene is TRBV7-9, the J gene TRBJ1-2, with D unclear. The ends were cut back, 4 bases at V and 9 bases at J, with 9 bases in the middle. This CDR3 contains 11 residues. The germline V gene has CDR1 SEHNR and CDR2 FQNEAQ (reference sequence). This CDR3 reads CASSSPDSYTF. CDR3 in DNA: TGTGCCAGCAGCTCGCCCGACAGCTACACCTTC.

The chain carries TRBV19 and TRBJ1-5, with a weak D call TRBD1 (5 bases). Trimming pared 2 bases from V and 2 bases from J, leaving 16 bases between. The CDR3 sequence is 17 residues long. The germline gives CDR1 LNHDA, CDR2 SQIVND (reference sequence). As DNA, the CDR3 is TGTGCCAGTAGTATATTTCACCCCAGGGTGGGCAATCAGCCCCAGCATTTT. Its protein is CASSIFHPRVGNQPQHF.

CDR3 sequence reads: CATSSAGWPGNEKLFF. The CDR3 DNA sequence: TGTGCCACCAGTAGTGCCGGGTGGCCCGGTAATGAAAAACTGTTTTTT. V and J are TRBV15 and TRBJ1-4; D gene ambiguous. Trimming left V 6 bases short and J 4 bases short, with 18 bases between. CDR3 length: 16 amino acids. Germline V gene data show CDR1 as LNHNV and CDR2 as YYDKDF (reference sequence). The complete variable domain, with remaining parts taken from reference TRBV15 and TRBJ1-4, reads DAMVIQNPRYQVTQFGKPVTLSCSQTLNHNVMYWYQQKSSQAPKLLFHYYDKDFNNEADTPDNFQSRRPNTSFCFLDIRSPGLGDTAMYLCATSSAGWPGNEKLFFGSGTQLSVL.

Many counts were recorded for this clonotype. This rearrangement joins TRBV12-3 or TRBV12-4 to TRBJ1-5; D not certain. This CDR3 comprises 10 residues. V shed 11 bases and J shed 9 bases, with 11 bases lying between them. CDR3 coding DNA: TGTGCCCTCACGGGTCTGCCCCAGCATTTT. Translation gives CALTGLPQHF.